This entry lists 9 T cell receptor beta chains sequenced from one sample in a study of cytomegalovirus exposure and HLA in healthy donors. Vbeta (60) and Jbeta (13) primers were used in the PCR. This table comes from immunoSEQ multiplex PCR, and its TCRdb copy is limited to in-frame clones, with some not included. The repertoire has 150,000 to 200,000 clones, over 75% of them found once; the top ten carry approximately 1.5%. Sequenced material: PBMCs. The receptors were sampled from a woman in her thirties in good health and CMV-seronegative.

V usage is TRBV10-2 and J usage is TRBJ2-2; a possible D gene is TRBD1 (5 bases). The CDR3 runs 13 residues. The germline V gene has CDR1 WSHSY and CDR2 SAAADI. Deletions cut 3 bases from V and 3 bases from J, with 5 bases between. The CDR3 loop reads CASSDRDTGELFF. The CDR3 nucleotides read TGCGCCAGCAGTGACAGGGACACCGGGGAGCTGTTTTTT.

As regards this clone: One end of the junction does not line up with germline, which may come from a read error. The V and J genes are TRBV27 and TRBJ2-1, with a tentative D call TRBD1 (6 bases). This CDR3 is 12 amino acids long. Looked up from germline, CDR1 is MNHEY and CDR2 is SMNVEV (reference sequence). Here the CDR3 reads CASSFQGHEHFF. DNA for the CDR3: TGTGCCAGCAGTTTCCAGGGACACGAGCATTTCTTC.

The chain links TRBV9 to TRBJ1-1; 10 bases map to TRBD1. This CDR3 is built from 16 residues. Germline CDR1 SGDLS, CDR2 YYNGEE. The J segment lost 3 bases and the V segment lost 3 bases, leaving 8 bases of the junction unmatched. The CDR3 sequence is CASSDRDRGIYTEAFF. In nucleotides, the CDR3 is TGTGCCAGCAGCGACCGGGACAGGGGAATATACACTGAAGCTTTCTTT.

This chain's CDR3 is CASSYGTGAEAFF. DNA for the CDR3: TGCGCCAGCAGCTACGGCACGGGAGCCGAAGCTTTCTTT. The V call is TRBV4-1, the J call TRBJ1-1; D not resolved. The ends were cut back, 5 bases at V and 8 bases at J, with 15 bases in the middle. In germline, CDR1 is MGHRA, CDR2 YSYEKL. This CDR3 comprises 13 residues.

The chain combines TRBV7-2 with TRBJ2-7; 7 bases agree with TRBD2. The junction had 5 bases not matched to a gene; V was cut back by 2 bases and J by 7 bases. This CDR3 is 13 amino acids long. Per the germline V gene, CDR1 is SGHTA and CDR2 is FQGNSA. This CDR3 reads CASSLLRGWEQYF. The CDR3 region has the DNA TGTGCCAGCAGCTTATTGCGGGGGTGGGAGCAGTACTTC.

The CDR3 is CAWNSLRDTQYF. DNA for the CDR3: TGTGCCTGGAACAGCCTGAGAGATACGCAGTATTTT. The chain is built from TRBV30 and TRBJ2-3; no clear D gene. V was pared by 4 bases and J by 5 bases, with 10 bases between. Germline lookup yields CDR1 GTSNPN and CDR2 SVGIG (reference sequence). The CDR3 sequence is 12 residues long.

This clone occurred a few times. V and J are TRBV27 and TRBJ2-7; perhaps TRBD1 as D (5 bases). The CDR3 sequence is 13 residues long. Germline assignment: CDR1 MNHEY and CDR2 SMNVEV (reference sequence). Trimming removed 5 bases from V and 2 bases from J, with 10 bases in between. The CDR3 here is CASSRGRTYEQYF. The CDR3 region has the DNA TGTGCCAGCAGTAGGGGCCGAACCTACGAGCAGTACTTC.

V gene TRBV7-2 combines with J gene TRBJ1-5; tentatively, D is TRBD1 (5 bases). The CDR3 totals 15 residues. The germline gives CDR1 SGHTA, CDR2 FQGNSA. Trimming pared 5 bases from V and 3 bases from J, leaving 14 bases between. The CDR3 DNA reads TGTGCCAGCAGCCCCGCAGGGCTTAACAATCAGCCCCAGCATTTT. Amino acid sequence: CASSPAGLNNQPQHF.

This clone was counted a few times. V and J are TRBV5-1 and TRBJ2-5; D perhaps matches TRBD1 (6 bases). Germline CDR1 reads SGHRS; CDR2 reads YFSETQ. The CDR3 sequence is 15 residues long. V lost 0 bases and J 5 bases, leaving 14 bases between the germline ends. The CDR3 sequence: CASSLGAGGWETQYF. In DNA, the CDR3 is TGCGCCAGCAGCTTGGGGGCTGGGGGCTGGGAGACCCAGTACTTC.